Each of the 25 T cell receptor beta chains below was sequenced from the same sample in a study of T cell changes during pregnancy in multiple sclerosis (dated by TCRdb to between 2018 and 2020). The library came from the immunoSEQ multiplex PCR assay. Not all clones reach the TCRdb copy of this immuneACCESS table, which keeps in-frame sequences only. Checked studies attribute under half of the gap to unresolved V genes and leave the rest unexplained. The sample table contains about 39,000 clones; only one count was recorded for roughly 84% of them. Of the sample, approximately 4% falls within the top ten clones. The starting material was CD8+ T cells from peripheral blood mononuclear cells, obtained in the first trimester of pregnancy. The receptors originated from a female donor with multiple sclerosis, enrolled in a pregnancy study.

J is TRBJ1-1 and V is TRBV11-2, with TRBD1 as a possible D gene (6 bases). CDR3 length: 15 amino acids. The germline V gene encodes CDR1 SGHAT and CDR2 FQNNGV. Trimming shortened V by 2 bases and J by 0 bases, and 10 bases separated the two germline ends. The CDR3 nucleotides are TGTGCCAGCAGCTTACTACAGGGTTTGAACACTGAAGCTTTCTTT. It codes for CASSLLQGLNTEAFF. Based on the CDR3 plus reference TRBV11-2 and TRBJ1-1, the full variable domain is EAGVAQSPRYKIIEKRQSVAFWCNPISGHATLYWYQQILGQGPKLLIQFQNNGVVDDSQLPKDRFSAERLKGVDSTLKIQPAKLEDSAVYLCASSLLQGLNTEAFFGQGTRLTVV.

The chain combines TRBV9 with TRBJ1-2; D may be TRBD1 (5 bases). Germline CDR1 reads SGDLS; CDR2 reads YYNGEE. Between the trimmed V and J ends, which lost 7 bases and 5 bases, there was a span of 21 bases. There are 15 residues in the CDR3. CDR3 DNA: TGTGCCAGCTCCAGAACCGGGGGGGACCTATATGGCTACACCTTC. Amino acids: CASSRTGGDLYGYTF. Full variable domain (rest looked up from reference TRBV9 and TRBJ1-2): DSGVTQTPKHLITATGQRVTLRCSPRSGDLSVYWYQQSLDQGLQFLIQYYNGEERAKGNILERFSAQQFPDLHSELNLSSLELGDSALYFCASSRTGGDLYGYTFGSGTRLTVV.

This chain joins TRBV9 and TRBJ1-1; no firm D call. CDR3 length: 15 residues. The germline CDR1 and CDR2 sequences are SGDLS and YYNGEE. Trimming took 4 bases from V and 3 from J, leaving 16 bases between them. As DNA, the CDR3 is TGTGCCAGCAGCCCCCGGGGTAGGTGGGACACTGAAGCTTTCTTT. This codes for CASSPRGRWDTEAFF.

The V gene is TRBV19, the J gene TRBJ1-6; D gene uncertain. Germline loops: CDR1 LNHDA, CDR2 SQIVND (reference sequence). The CDR3 runs 14 residues. V lost 3 bases and J lost 10, with 13 bases in between. The CDR3 spells CASSMPTQGSPLHF. DNA of the CDR3: TGTGCCAGTAGTATGCCGACACAAGGATCACCCCTCCACTTT.

A few counts support this clone. The chain employs TRBV6-4 and TRBJ1-1; D is perhaps TRBD1 (5 bases). The CDR3 runs 14 residues. Deletions cut 2 bases from V and 5 bases from J, with 12 bases between. Per the germline V gene, CDR1 is MRHNA and CDR2 is SNTAGT. CDR3: CASSDGQGGTEAFF. The DNA for the CDR3 is TGTGCCAGCAGTGACGGCCAGGGTGGGACTGAAGCTTTCTTT.

CDR3 region: CASSALATEQFF. The CDR3 bases are TGCGCCAGCAGCGCGCTAGCGACTGAGCAGTTCTTC. The genes are TRBV5-1 and TRBJ2-1; D might be TRBD2 (6 bases). Germline V gene sequence: CDR1 SGHRS, CDR2 YFSETQ. The CDR3 has 12 residues. V lost 4 bases to trimming and J lost 9 bases, with 11 bases between them.

This clone came up once. The chain has TRBV27 and TRBJ2-2; D remains unclear. The germline CDR1 and CDR2 sequences are MNHEY and SMNVEV (reference sequence). Trimming removed 3 bases from V and 7 bases from J, with 3 bases in between. The CDR3 runs to 11 residues. The CDR3 loop is CASSFHGELFF. The CDR3 DNA sequence: TGTGCCAGCAGTTTCCACGGGGAGCTGTTTTTT.

The chain recombines TRBV5-4 with TRBJ2-7; 8 nucleotides line up with TRBD2. Germline-derived CDR1 and CDR2 are SGHNT and YYREEE (reference sequence). V gave up 0 bases and J gave up 0 bases; unmatched junction bases: 5. The CDR3 is 16 residues long. The CDR3, as DNA: TGTGCCAGCAGCTTGGGGCTAGCGGGCAGCTCCTACGAGCAGTACTTC. Translation gives CASSLGLAGSSYEQYF.

The chain joins TRBV7-9 to TRBJ2-1; D might be TRBD2 (6 bases). Trimming pared 5 bases from V and 1 base from J, leaving 9 bases between. Germline CDR1 and CDR2: SEHNR and FQNEAQ (reference sequence). The CDR3 extends over 14 amino acids. The CDR3 is CASSPGRSYNEQFF. The CDR3, as DNA: TGTGCCAGCAGCCCCGGGAGATCCTACAATGAGCAGTTCTTC.

The chain combines TRBV9 with TRBJ2-3, with 8 positions matching TRBD2. J was trimmed by 6 bases and V by 0 bases; bases with no gene match: 6. Germline loops: CDR1 SGDLS, CDR2 YYNGEE. CDR3 length: 15 residues. The CDR3 coding sequence is TGTGCCAGCAGCGTAGGTGGGACTAGAACCGATACGCAGTATTTT. Translating gives CASSVGGTRTDTQYF.

The genes are TRBV27 and TRBJ1-5; no definite D call. Trimming removed 3 bases at V and 6 bases at J, with 9 bases between. The germline V gene has CDR1 MNHEY and CDR2 SMNVEV (reference sequence). The CDR3 is made up of 13 amino acids. CDR3 nucleotide sequence: TGTGCCAGCAGTTTCGGTGCCGGTCAGCCCCAGCATTTT. It yields the protein CASSFGAGQPQHF.

The gene calls are TRBV4-1 and TRBJ2-1; a weak D match, TRBD2 (6 bases). From germline, CDR1 is MGHRA and CDR2 YSYEKL. The CDR3 runs 13 residues. Trimming pared 4 bases from V and 8 bases from J, leaving 12 bases between. The CDR3 nucleotides read TGCGCCAGCAGCCTGGTCGGGGGAGATGAGCAGTTCTTC. This encodes CASSLVGGDEQFF.

CDR3: CASSLWTGEDEQYF. The CDR3 coding sequence is TGTGCCAGCAGTCTATGGACAGGGGAGGACGAGCAGTACTTC. The chain employs TRBV27 and TRBJ2-7; TRBD1 aligns across 9 bases. The V gene end was trimmed by 5 bases and the J gene end by 5 bases; junction bases not matched to a gene: 7. The length of the CDR3 is 14 residues. Germline loops: CDR1 MNHEY, CDR2 SMNVEV (reference sequence).

In the case of this clone: Other DNA sequences within the sample encode an identical CDR3. This chain uses TRBV4-2 with TRBJ2-7; 8 positions agree with TRBD2. CDR3 length equals 15 residues. With V trimmed by 3 bases and J by 1 base, 5 bases remained unmatched. Germline CDR1 and CDR2: LGHNA and YNFKEQ. The CDR3 spells CASSQSRGGSYEQYF. The CDR3 nucleotides read TGTGCCAGCAGCCAGTCCCGGGGGGGATCCTACGAGCAGTACTTC.

The V gene is TRBV4-1, the J gene TRBJ1-1; D uncertain. V lost 0 bases and J 1 base, leaving 6 bases between the germline ends. The CDR3 runs 14 residues. CDR1 and CDR2 (germline): MGHRA, YSYEKL. CDR3: CASSQDAGNTEAFF. The CDR3 nucleotides read TGCGCCAGCAGCCAAGACGCCGGGAACACTGAAGCTTTCTTT.

The rearrangement links TRBV13 to TRBJ2-7; TRBD2 agrees at 10 bases. This CDR3 spans 15 amino acids. Germline CDR1 PRHDT, CDR2 FYEKMQ (reference sequence). Trimming took 5 bases from V and 2 from J; bases not matched to a gene: 6. The CDR3 region is CASSKTGTSAYEQYF. CDR3 bases: TGTGCCAGCAGCAAGACCGGGACTAGCGCCTACGAGCAGTACTTC.

This clone is termed medium-sized. CDR3 region: CASSGLAGESTDTQYF. CDR3 DNA: TGTGCCAGCAGTGGACTAGCGGGAGAAAGCACAGATACGCAGTATTTT. The chain uses TRBV6-4 and TRBJ2-3, with 12 bases fitting TRBD2. CDR3 size: 16 residues. Trimming at V came to 4 bases and at J to 0 bases, leaving 2 bases not matched to a gene. CDR1 MRHNA and CDR2 SNTAGT come from the germline V gene.

This chain uses TRBV6-4 with TRBJ1-1; D ambiguous. Germline V gene sequence: CDR1 MRHNA, CDR2 SNTAGT. CDR3 size: 13 residues. V gave up 2 bases and J gave up 1 base, with 5 bases separating them. The CDR3 DNA reads TGTGCCAGCAGTGACCGACAGAACACTGAAGCTTTCTTT. It codes for CASSDRQNTEAFF.

The chain recombines TRBV5-6 with TRBJ2-3, with a tentative D call TRBD2 (5 bases). V was pared by 1 base and J by 4 bases, with 10 bases between. CDR1 and CDR2 from the germline V gene are SGHDT and YYEEEE. CDR3 length: 14 residues. The CDR3 loop is CASSLMRVSDTQYF. In DNA form, the CDR3 reads TGTGCCAGCAGCTTGATGCGGGTGTCAGATACGCAGTATTTT.

This clone is deemed medium-sized (0.01 to 0.1%). V is TRBV4-2 and J is TRBJ2-3; TRBD1 aligns across 9 bases. The CDR3 is 15 amino acids. The V segment lost 1 base and the J segment 4 bases; nucleotides outside the gene matches: 3. Germline V gene data show CDR1 as LGHNA and CDR2 as YNFKEQ. CDR3: CASSQATGGSDTQYF. The CDR3 nucleotides are TGTGCCAGCAGCCAAGCAACAGGGGGCTCAGATACGCAGTATTTT.

V and J are TRBV7-6 and TRBJ2-1, with TRBD2 identical over 10 bases. This CDR3 region has 15 residues. The V gene's germline CDR1 is SGHVS and CDR2 FNYEAQ. J was trimmed by 8 bases and V by 4 bases; bases with no gene match: 8. As DNA, the CDR3 is TGTGCCAGCAGCTCACTAGCGGGACTTGGGGATGAGCAGTTCTTC. Encoded protein: CASSSLAGLGDEQFF.

This clone has only one observation. The J gene is TRBJ2-6, the V gene TRBV7-6, with TRBD1 identical over 9 bases. The CDR3 has 17 residues. Germline assignment: CDR1 SGHVS and CDR2 FNYEAQ. V lost 4 bases and J lost 0; bases outside the gene matches: 4. CDR3 protein: CASSWDREGSGANVLTF. DNA of the CDR3: TGTGCCAGCAGCTGGGACAGGGAGGGCTCTGGGGCCAACGTCCTGACTTTC.

This chain's CDR3 is CASSSTSGLAGSPYEQYF. CDR3 sequence (DNA): TGCGCCAGCAGTTCTACCTCGGGACTAGCGGGTTCCCCCTACGAGCAGTACTTC. The chain joins TRBV5-1 to TRBJ2-7; 12 nucleotides align to TRBD2. Trimming took 5 bases from V and 2 from J; bases not matched to a gene: 14. The CDR3 runs to 18 residues. Germline loops: CDR1 SGHRS, CDR2 YFSETQ.

V gene TRBV15 combines with J gene TRBJ2-5; possible D gene TRBD2, 6 bases. V was pared by 9 bases and J by 4 bases, with 15 bases between. This CDR3 has 13 residues. The germline CDR1 and CDR2 sequences are LNHNV and YYDKDF (reference sequence). The CDR3 coding sequence is TGTGCCACTGGGCCTATGGGGGGAGAGACCCAGTACTTC. Its translation: CATGPMGGETQYF.

The chain is built from TRBV5-1 and TRBJ1-1; a weak D match, TRBD1 (5 bases). There are 15 residues in the CDR3. Germline V CDR1 and CDR2: SGHRS, YFSETQ. The V end was cut by 5 bases, the J end by 4 bases, with 18 bases between. CDR3 sequence: CASSRIADTLTEAFF. CDR3 nucleotide sequence: TGCGCCAGCAGTCGGATCGCGGACACACTCACTGAAGCTTTCTTT.